Included here is one TCR beta chain sequence, with context. Its cognate antigen is unknown. This CDR3 is 14 amino acids long. The V end was cut by 7 bases, the J end by 8 bases, with 20 bases between. Germline CDR1 reads MDHEN; CDR2 reads SYDVKM. The PCR ran on 60 Vbeta and 13 Jbeta primers. Using immunoSEQ multiplex PCR, the repertoire was profiled, and TCRdb retains in-frame clones only, with some absent. The sample holds about 170,000 clones, roughly four fifths seen once. The data derive from a study of cytomegalovirus exposure and HLA in healthy donors. Study-level findings and limits: In a later analysis, TCR beta V- and J-gene trimming was associated with a missense DCLRE1C variant.

V gene TRBV28 combines with J gene TRBJ1-2; TRBD1 might be the D (6 bases). The receptor was derived from a woman in her twenties or thirties in good health and CMV-seropositive. What was sequenced was PBMCs. In DNA form, the CDR3 reads TGTGCCAGCATTCGGGACACAGGGTTAAGGGGCTACACCTTC. Encoded protein: CASIRDTGLRGYTF.